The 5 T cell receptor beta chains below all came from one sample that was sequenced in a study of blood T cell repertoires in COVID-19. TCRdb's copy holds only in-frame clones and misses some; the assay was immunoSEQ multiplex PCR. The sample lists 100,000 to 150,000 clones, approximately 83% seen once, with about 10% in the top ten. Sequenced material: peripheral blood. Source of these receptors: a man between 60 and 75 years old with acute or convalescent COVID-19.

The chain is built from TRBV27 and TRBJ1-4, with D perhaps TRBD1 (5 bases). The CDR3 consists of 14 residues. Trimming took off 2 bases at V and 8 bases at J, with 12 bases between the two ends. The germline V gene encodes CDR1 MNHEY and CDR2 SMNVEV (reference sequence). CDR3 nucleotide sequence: TGTGCCAGCAGTTTAAGGGGCAGGATCGAAAAACTGTTTTTT. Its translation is CASSLRGRIEKLFF.

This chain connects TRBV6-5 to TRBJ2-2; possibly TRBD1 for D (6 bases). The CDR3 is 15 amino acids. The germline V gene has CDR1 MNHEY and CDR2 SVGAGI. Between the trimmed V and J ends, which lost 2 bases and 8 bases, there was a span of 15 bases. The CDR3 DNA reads TGTGCCAGCAGTTACCCAGGGGTCGCAGGAGGGGAGCTGTTTTTT. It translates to CASSYPGVAGGELFF.

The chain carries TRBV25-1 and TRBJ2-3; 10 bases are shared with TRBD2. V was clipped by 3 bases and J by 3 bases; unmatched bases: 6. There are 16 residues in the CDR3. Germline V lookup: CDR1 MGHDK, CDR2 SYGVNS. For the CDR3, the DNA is TGTGCCAGCAGTGACCCTAGCGGGGGCTTTACAGATACGCAGTATTTT. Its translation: CASSDPSGGFTDTQYF.

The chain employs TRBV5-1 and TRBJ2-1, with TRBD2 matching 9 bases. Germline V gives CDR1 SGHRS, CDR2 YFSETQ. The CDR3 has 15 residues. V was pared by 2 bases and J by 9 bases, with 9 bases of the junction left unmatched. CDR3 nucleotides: TGCGCCAGCAGCTTCGGGGCTAGCGGGAAGGGTGAGCAGTTCTTC. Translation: CASSFGASGKGEQFF.

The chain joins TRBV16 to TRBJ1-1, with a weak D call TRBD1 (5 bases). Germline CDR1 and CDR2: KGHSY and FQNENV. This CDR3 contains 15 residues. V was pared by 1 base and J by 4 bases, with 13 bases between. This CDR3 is CASSQYLGEVTEAFF. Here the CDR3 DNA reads TGTGCCAGCAGCCAATATTTAGGGGAGGTCACTGAAGCTTTCTTT.